The 17 T cell receptor beta chains presented below share a single source sample, sequenced in a study of blood T cell repertoires in COVID-19. The assay was immunoSEQ multiplex PCR, and TCRdb's table has in-frame clones only and misses some. The sample has 75,000 to 95,000 clones, about 87% seen once; the top ten hold 1.1%. Sequenced: peripheral blood. The receptors here all came from a human donor in a cohort sampled during active COVID-19.

As concerns this clone: This same CDR3 is encoded by further DNA sequences in the sample. The chain joins TRBV9 to TRBJ2-3; D is undetermined. The ends were cut back, 0 bases at V and 6 bases at J, with 5 bases in the middle. Per the germline V gene, CDR1 is SGDLS and CDR2 is YYNGEE. The CDR3 is made up of 12 amino acids. CDR3 loop: CASSVDRDTQYF. The DNA of the CDR3 is TGTGCCAGCAGCGTAGACCGGGATACGCAGTATTTT.

The chain links TRBV2 to TRBJ2-2; TRBD2 might be the D (7 bases). The CDR3 totals 16 residues. CDR1 and CDR2 from the germline V gene are SNHLY and FYNNEI. Trimming took 6 bases from V and 6 from J, leaving 20 bases between them. CDR3 protein: CASRATRRGGAGELFF. The CDR3 coding sequence is TGTGCCAGCAGGGCAACTAGGCGAGGGGGGGCCGGGGAGCTGTTTTTT.

The rearrangement links TRBV24-1 to TRBJ2-7; tentatively, D is TRBD2 (5 bases). CDR3 length: 13 amino acids. The V gene's germline CDR1 is KGHDR and CDR2 SFDVKD. The V gene lost 2 bases and the J gene lost 2 bases, with 6 bases spanning the gap. The CDR3 is CATSDSGTYEQYF. In DNA, the CDR3 is TGTGCCACCAGTGATTCGGGAACCTACGAGCAGTACTTC.

This chain links TRBV5-6 with TRBJ2-3, with D tentatively TRBD1 (5 bases). The CDR3 runs 14 residues. The V gene lost 1 base and the J gene lost 6 bases, with 12 bases spanning the gap. The V gene's germline CDR1 is SGHDT and CDR2 YYEEEE. The chain's CDR3 is CASSLWGSRDTQYF. The CDR3, as DNA: TGTGCCAGCAGCTTGTGGGGCAGTAGGGATACGCAGTATTTT.

CDR3 loop: CASSLGAGREQYF. Written as DNA, the CDR3 is TGTGCCAGCAGCTTAGGGGCGGGACGCGAGCAGTACTTC. This chain joins TRBV7-3 and TRBJ2-7, with D possibly matching TRBD2 (6 bases). The germline CDR1 and CDR2 sequences are SGHTA and FQGTGA. Trimming cost V 2 bases and J 6 bases, with 11 bases left between them. This CDR3 spans 13 amino acids.

This clone was detected only once. This rearrangement joins TRBV18 to TRBJ2-1; D ambiguous. Germline V gives CDR1 KGHSH, CDR2 LQKENI. The germline V and J ends were trimmed by 0 bases and 5 bases, with 11 bases remaining between them. CDR3 length: 15 residues. CDR3 protein: CASSPPWQMNNEQFF. The CDR3, as DNA: TGTGCCAGCTCACCACCGTGGCAGATGAACAATGAGCAGTTCTTC.

The CDR3 is CASSRDSSSYEQYF. The DNA of the CDR3 is TGTGCCAGCAGCCGGGACTCCAGCTCCTACGAGCAGTACTTC. The genes are TRBV6-2 or TRBV6-3 and TRBJ2-7; maybe TRBD2 (6 bases). The CDR3 is 14 residues long. Trimming cost V 6 bases and J 0 bases, with 12 bases left between them. The germline CDR1 and CDR2 sequences are MNHEY and SVGEGT.

V is TRBV28 and J is TRBJ2-1, with 10 bases fitting TRBD2. Germline lookup yields CDR1 MDHEN and CDR2 SYDVKM. The CDR3 covers 17 residues. V gave up 6 bases and J gave up 7 bases; unmatched junction bases: 15. The CDR3 coding sequence is TGTGCCAGCAGGGATGTCGCCGGACTAGCGGATACGAATGAGCAGTTCTTC. It specifies CASRDVAGLADTNEQFF.

The V call is TRBV29-1, the J call TRBJ2-1; the match to TRBD2 covers 12 bases. V lost 6 bases and J lost 2; bases outside the gene matches: 8. The CDR3 sequence is 16 residues long. Germline CDR1 SQVTM, CDR2 ANQGSEA. The DNA of the CDR3 is TGCAGCGTCACCGGGACTAGCGGGTCGACCTACAATGAGCAGTTCTTC. Translated: CSVTGTSGSTYNEQFF.

The V gene is TRBV5-6, the J gene TRBJ1-3, with 7 nucleotides matching TRBD1. CDR1 and CDR2 (germline): SGHDT, YYEEEE. The V gene end was trimmed by 3 bases and the J gene end by 4 bases; junction bases not matched to a gene: 7. The CDR3 is 15 amino acids. The CDR3 DNA reads TGTGCCAGCAGCTCCCCGACAGGGCACGGAAACACCATATATTTT. Translation gives CASSSPTGHGNTIYF.

This clone appeared a few times. The chain employs TRBV28 and TRBJ2-1; 7 bases match TRBD2. The V gene's germline CDR1 is MDHEN and CDR2 SYDVKM. This CDR3 is built from 17 residues. V gave up 1 base and J gave up 8 bases; unmatched junction bases: 14. CDR3 loop: CASSLYPGTGGGHEQFF. CDR3 in DNA: TGTGCCAGCAGTTTATATCCCGGGACGGGAGGAGGCCATGAGCAGTTCTTC.

The V gene is TRBV7-3, the J gene TRBJ2-1; 7 bases line up with TRBD2. This CDR3 has 17 amino acids. V shed 2 bases and J 8 bases; nucleotides not matched to a gene: 15. Germline assignment: CDR1 SGHTA and CDR2 FQGTGA. The CDR3 protein is CASSLDLLAEMNYEQFF. DNA for the CDR3: TGTGCCAGCAGCTTAGACCTTCTAGCGGAGATGAACTATGAGCAGTTCTTC. The whole variable domain, remainder taken from reference TRBV7-3 and TRBJ2-1, is GAGVSQTPSNKVTEKGKYVELRCDPISGHTALYWYRQSLGQGPEFLIYFQGTGAADDSGLPNDRFFAVRPEGSVSTLKIQRTERGDSAVYLCASSLDLLAEMNYEQFFGPGTRLTVL.

This chain links TRBV7-9 with TRBJ2-1, with 9 bases aligning to TRBD2. The CDR3 extends over 18 amino acids. After removal of 5 bases from V and 1 base from J, the junction contained 12 bases not matched to a gene. Germline CDR1 is SEHNR and CDR2 is FQNEAQ (reference sequence). CDR3 loop: CASSPGVAGVLSYNEQFF. The CDR3 nucleotides are TGTGCCAGCAGCCCGGGGGTAGCGGGAGTCCTTTCCTACAATGAGCAGTTCTTC.

CDR3 in DNA: TGCGCCAGCAGCTTCGGGGGAGAAGAGACCCAGTACTTC. Protein product: CASSFGGEETQYF. The chain is built from TRBV5-1 and TRBJ2-5; D may be TRBD2 (6 bases). V lost 2 bases and J lost 3, with 8 bases in between. This CDR3 comprises 13 residues. Per germline, CDR1 SGHRS and CDR2 YFSETQ.

The genes are TRBV6-6 and TRBJ2-1, with D maybe TRBD1 (5 bases). Trimming removed 6 bases from V and 4 bases from J, with 10 bases in between. The CDR3 is 13 residues long. The germline gives CDR1 MNHNY, CDR2 SVGAGI (reference sequence). For the CDR3, the DNA is TGTGCCAGCAGCGCCGACAGTTACAATGAGCAGTTCTTC. Translation gives CASSADSYNEQFF.

The chain recombines TRBV4-1 with TRBJ2-1, with 8 bases matching TRBD1. The germline V gene encodes CDR1 MGHRA and CDR2 YSYEKL. The length of the CDR3 is 15 residues. V was clipped by 3 bases and J by 5 bases; unmatched bases: 6. The CDR3 reads CASSHPQGANNEQFF. The CDR3 DNA is TGCGCCAGCAGCCACCCGCAGGGGGCGAACAATGAGCAGTTCTTC.

The rearrangement joins TRBV10-2 to TRBJ2-7, with TRBD2 matching 8 bases. CDR3 length: 14 amino acids. CDR1 is WSHSY and CDR2 is SAAADI in the germline V gene. V lost 8 bases to trimming and J lost 4 bases; unmatched junction nucleotides: 10. CDR3 bases: TGCGCCAGCGGGCTGGCGGGAGGAGGTTACGAGCAGTACTTC. It translates to CASGLAGGGYEQYF.